This TCR beta chain emerged from a study of breast tumors, draining lymph nodes, adjacent tissues. Notes on the study in general: Tumors had less TCR diversity than lymph nodes, more than nontumor tissue. Most tumor T cells seemingly derive from lymph node, then expand in tumor. Luminal-like breast cancer showed significantly greater tumor-nontumor repertoire similarity than basal-like breast cancer did. Data only fit, rather than demonstrated, lymph node origin of most tumor T cells.

Samples came from axillary lymph nodes draining the breast cancer. From the multiplex PCR reads, TCRdb called clonotypes with MiXCR, one entry per CDR3 protein. The table lists 200,000 to 250,000 distinct CDR3 sequences, nearly 35% of them singletons, with approximately 3.6% in the top ten. Note on this clonotype: Its cognate antigen is unknown.

V dropped 2 bases and J dropped 4 bases, with 9 bases sitting between them. Germline V gene lookup returns CDR1 DFQATT and CDR2 SNEGSKA (reference sequence). The CDR3 sequence is 13 residues long. The V and J genes are TRBV20-1 and TRBJ2-4; TRBD1 is a possible D gene (5 bases). The source of this sequence is a female donor with breast cancer. Some clones in this sample may be carry-over from other donors' samples. Input material: axillary lymph node tissue. This chain's CDR3 is CSARWQGKNIQYF. The CDR3 nucleotides are TGCAGTGCTAGATGGCAGGGTAAAAACATTCAGTACTTC.